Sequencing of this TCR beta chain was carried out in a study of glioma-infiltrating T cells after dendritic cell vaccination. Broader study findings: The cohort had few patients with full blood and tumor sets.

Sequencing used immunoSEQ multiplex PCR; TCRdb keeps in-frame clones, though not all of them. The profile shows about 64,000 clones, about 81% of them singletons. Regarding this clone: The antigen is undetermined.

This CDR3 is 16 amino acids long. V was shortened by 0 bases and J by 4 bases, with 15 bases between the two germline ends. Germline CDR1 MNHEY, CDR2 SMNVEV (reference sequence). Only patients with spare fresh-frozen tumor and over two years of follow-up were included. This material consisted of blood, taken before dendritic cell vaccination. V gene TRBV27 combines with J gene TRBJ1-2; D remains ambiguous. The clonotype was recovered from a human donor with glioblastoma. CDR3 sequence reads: CASSLSPSTVFYGYTF. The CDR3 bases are TGTGCCAGCAGTTTATCGCCTTCAACTGTCTTCTATGGCTACACCTTC.